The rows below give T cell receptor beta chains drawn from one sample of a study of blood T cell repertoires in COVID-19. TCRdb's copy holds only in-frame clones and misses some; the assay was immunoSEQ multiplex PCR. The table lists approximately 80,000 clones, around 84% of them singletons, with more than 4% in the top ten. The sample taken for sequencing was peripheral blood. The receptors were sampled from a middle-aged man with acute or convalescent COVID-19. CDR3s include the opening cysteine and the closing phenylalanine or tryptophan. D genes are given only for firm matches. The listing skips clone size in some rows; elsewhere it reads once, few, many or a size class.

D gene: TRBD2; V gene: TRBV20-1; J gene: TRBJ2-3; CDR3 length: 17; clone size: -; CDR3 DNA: TGCAGTGCTAGTCCCGGACTAGCGAGACCTAGCACAGATACGCAGTATTTT; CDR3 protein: CSASPGLARPSTDTQYF
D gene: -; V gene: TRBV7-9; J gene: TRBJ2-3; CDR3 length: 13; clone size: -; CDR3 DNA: TGTGCCAGCAGCTTCCGGGAGACAGATACGCAGTATTTT; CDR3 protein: CASSFRETDTQYF
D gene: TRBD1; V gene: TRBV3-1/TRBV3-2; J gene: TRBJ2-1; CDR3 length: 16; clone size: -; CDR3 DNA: TGTGCCAGCAGCCAAGTCGGACAGGGCCCTGACAATGAGCAGTTCTTC; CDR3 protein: CASSQVGQGPDNEQFF
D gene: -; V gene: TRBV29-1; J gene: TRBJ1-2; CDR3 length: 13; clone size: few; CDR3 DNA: TGCAGCGTTGAATCAACAGCTAACTATGGCTACACCTTC; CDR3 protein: CSVESTANYGYTF
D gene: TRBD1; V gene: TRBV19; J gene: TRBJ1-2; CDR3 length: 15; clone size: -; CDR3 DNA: TGTGCCAGTAGTTTAACAGGGGTCGCTAACTATGGCTACACCTTC; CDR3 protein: CASSLTGVANYGYTF
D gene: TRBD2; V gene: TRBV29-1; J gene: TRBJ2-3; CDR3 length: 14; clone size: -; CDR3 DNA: TGCAGCGTTGATAGCGGGCTAAGCACAGATACGCAGTATTTT; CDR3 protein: CSVDSGLSTDTQYF
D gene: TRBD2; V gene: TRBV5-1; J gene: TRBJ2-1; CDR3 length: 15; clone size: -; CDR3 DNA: TGCGCCAGCAGCTTGATCACTAGCGGGTTTAACGGGCAGTTCTTC; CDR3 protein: CASSLITSGFNGQFF
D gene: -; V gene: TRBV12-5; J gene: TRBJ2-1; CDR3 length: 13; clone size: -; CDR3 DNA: TGTGCTAGTGGTTTGGTAGGCGGGGGCGAGCAGTTCTTC; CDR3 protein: CASGLVGGGEQFF
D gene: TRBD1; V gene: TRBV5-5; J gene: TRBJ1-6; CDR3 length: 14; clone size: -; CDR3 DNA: TGTGCCAGCAGCGGGGACAGCTATAATTCACCCCTCCACTTT; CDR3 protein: CASSGDSYNSPLHF
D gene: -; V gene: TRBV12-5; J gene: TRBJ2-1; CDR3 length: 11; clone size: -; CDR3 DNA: TGTGCTAGTGGTACCCGCAGTGAGCAGTTCTTC; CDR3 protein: CASGTRSEQFF
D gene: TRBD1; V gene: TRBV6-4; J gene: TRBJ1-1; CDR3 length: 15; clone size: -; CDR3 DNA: TGTGCCAGCAGTGACTCGAGACAGGGGGGGACTGAAGCTTTCTTT; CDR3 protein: CASSDSRQGGTEAFF
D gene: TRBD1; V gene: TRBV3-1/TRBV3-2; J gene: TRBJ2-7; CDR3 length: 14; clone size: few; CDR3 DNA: TGTGCCAGCAGCCAAGGACAGGGGGGCGACGAGCAGTACTTC; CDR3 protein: CASSQGQGGDEQYF
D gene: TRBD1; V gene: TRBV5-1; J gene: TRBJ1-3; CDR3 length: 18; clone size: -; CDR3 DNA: TGCGCCAGCAGCTTGGCCCCAGGGGGCCTCATCTCTGGAAACACCATATATTTT; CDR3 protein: CASSLAPGGLISGNTIYF
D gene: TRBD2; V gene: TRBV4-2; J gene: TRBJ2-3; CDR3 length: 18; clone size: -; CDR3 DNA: TGTGCCAGCAGCCAAGAAGGGTTAGCGGGAGTTAGAACAGATACGCAGTATTTT; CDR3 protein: CASSQEGLAGVRTDTQYF
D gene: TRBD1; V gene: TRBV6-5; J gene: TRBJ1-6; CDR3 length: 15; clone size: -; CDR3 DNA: TGTGCCAGCTCACGGGACAGCTCCTATAATTCACCCCTCCACTTT; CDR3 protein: CASSRDSSYNSPLHF
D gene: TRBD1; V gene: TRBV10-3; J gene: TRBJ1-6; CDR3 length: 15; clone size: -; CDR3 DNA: TGTGCCATCAGAACTACCGGGACAGATAATTCACCCCTCCACTTT; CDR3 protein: CAIRTTGTDNSPLHF
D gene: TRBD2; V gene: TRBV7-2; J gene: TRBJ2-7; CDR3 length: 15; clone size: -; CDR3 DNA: TGTGCCAGCAGCGTATCTAGCGGATTGACCTACGAGCAGTACTTC; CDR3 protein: CASSVSSGLTYEQYF
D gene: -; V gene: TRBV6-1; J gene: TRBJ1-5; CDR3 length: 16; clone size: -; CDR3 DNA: TGTGCCAGCAGTGAAGCGGGGAGGGGTCTGGGCGAGCCCCAGCATTTT; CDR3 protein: CASSEAGRGLGEPQHF
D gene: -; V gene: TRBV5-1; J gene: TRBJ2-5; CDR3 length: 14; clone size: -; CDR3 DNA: TGCGCCAGCAGCTTGGGGGTCCGGGGGGAGACCCAGTACTTC; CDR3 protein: CASSLGVRGETQYF
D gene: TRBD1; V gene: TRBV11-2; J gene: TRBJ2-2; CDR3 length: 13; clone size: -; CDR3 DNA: TGTGCCAGCAGCCGGGACAGGACCGGGGAGCTGTTTTTT; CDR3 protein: CASSRDRTGELFF